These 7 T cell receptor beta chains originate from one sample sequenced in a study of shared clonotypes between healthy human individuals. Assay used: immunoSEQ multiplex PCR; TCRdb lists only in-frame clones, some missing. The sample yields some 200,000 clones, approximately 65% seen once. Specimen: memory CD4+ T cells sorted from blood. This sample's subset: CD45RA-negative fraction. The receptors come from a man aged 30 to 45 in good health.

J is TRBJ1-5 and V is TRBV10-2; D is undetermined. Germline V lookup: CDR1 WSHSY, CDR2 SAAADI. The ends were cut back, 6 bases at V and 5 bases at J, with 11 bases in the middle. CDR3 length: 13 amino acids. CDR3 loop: CASRRSLDQPQHF. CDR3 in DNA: TGCGCCAGCAGACGATCCCTGGATCAGCCCCAGCATTTT.

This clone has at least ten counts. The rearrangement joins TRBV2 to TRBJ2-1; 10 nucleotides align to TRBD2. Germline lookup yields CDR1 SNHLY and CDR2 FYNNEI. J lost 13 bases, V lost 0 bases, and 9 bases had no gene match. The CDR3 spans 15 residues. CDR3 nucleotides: TGTGCCAGCAGTGAAGCGCTTCAGGCTAGCGGGAGACAGTTCTTC. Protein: CASSEALQASGRQFF.

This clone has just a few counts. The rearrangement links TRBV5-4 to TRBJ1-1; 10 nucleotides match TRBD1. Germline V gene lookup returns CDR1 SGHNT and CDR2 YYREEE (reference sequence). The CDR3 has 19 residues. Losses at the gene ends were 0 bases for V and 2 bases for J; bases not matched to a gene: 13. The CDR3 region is CASSLGRDRGYGRNTEAFF. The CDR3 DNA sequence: TGTGCCAGCAGCTTGGGGCGGGACAGGGGTTACGGCCGAAACACTGAAGCTTTCTTT.

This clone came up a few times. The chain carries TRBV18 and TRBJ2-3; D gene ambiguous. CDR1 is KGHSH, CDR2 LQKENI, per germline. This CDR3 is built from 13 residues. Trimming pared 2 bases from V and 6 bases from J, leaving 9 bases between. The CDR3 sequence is CASSPNTLDTQYF. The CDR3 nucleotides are TGTGCCAGCTCACCAAACACCTTGGATACGCAGTATTTT.

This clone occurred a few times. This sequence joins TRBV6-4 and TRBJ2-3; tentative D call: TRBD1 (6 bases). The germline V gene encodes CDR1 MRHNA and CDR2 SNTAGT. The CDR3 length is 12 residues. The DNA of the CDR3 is TGTGCTAGGGGGTGGGCAACAGATACGCAGTATTTT. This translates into CARGWATDTQYF.

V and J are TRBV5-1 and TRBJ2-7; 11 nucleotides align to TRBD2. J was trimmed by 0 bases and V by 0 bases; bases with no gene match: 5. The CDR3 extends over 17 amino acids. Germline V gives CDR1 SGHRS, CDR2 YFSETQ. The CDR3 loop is CASSLGLAGGSSYEQYF. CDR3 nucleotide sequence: TGCGCCAGCAGCTTGGGGCTAGCGGGAGGTAGCTCCTACGAGCAGTACTTC. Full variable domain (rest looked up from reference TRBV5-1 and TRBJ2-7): KAGVTQTPRYLIKTRGQQVTLSCSPISGHRSVSWYQQTPGQGLQFLFEYFSETQRNKGNFPGRFSGRQFSNSRSEMNVSTLELGDSALYLCASSLGLAGGSSYEQYFGPGTRLTVT.

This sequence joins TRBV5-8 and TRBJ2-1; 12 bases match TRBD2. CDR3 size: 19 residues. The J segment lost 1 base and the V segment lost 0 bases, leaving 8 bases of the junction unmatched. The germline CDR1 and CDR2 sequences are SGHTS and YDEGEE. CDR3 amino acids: CASSLALAGGYLSYNEQFF. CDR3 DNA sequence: TGTGCCAGCAGCTTGGCACTAGCGGGAGGTTACTTATCCTACAATGAGCAGTTCTTC.